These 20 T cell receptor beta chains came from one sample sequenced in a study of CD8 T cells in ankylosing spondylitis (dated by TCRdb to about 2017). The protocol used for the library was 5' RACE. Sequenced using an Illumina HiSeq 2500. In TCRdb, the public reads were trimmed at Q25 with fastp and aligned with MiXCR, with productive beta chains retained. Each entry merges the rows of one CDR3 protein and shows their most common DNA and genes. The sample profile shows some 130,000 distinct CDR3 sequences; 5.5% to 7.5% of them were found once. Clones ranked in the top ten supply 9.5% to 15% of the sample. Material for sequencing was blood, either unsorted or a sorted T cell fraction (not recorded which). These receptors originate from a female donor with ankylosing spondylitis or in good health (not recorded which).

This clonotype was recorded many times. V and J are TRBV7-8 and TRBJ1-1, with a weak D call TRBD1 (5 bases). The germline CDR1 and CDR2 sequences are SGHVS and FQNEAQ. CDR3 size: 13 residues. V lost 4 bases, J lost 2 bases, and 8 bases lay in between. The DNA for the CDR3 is TGTGCCAGCAGCTCAGACAGAAACACTGAAGCTTTCTTT. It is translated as CASSSDRNTEAFF.

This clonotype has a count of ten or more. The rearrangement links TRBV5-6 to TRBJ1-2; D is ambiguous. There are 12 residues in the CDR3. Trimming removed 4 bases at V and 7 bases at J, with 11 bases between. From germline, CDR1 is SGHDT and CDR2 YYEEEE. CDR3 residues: CASSNSATGYTF. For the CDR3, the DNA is TGTGCCAGCAGCAATTCGGCGACTGGCTACACCTTC.

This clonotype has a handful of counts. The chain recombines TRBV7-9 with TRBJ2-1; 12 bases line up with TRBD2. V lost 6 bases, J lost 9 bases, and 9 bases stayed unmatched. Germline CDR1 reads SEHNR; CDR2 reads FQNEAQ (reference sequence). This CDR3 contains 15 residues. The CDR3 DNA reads TGTGCCAGCAGGATAGGACTAGCGGGGAGAGGTGAGCAGTTCTTC. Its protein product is CASRIGLAGRGEQFF. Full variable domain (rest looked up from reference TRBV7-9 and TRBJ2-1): DTGVSQNPRHKITKRGQNVTFRCDPISEHNRLYWYRQTLGQGPEFLTYFQNEAQLEKSRLLSDRFSAERPKGSFSTLEIQRTEQGDSAMYLCASRIGLAGRGEQFFGPGTRLTVL.

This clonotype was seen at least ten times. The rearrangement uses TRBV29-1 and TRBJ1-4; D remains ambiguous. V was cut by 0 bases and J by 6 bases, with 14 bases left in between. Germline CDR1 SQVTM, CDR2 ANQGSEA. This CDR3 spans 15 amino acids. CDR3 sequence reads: CSVEDPGRKDEKLFF. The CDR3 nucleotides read TGCAGCGTTGAAGATCCCGGCCGAAAAGATGAAAAACTGTTTTTT.

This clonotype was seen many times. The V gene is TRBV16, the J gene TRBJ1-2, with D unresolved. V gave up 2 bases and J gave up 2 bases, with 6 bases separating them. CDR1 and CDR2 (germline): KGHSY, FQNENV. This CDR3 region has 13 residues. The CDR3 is CASSQHFNYGYTF. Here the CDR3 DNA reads TGTGCCAGCAGCCAACATTTCAACTATGGCTACACCTTC. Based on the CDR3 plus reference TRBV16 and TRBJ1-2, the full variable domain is GEEVAQTPKHLVRGEGQKAKLYCAPIKGHSYVFWYQQVLKNEFKFLISFQNENVFDETGMPKERFSAKCLPNSPCSLEIQATKLEDSAVYFCASSQHFNYGYTFGSGTRLTVV.

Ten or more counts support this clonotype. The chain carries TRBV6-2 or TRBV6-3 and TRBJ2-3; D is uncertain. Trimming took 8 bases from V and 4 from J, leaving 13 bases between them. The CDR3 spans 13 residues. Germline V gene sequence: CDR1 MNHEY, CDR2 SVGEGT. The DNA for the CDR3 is TGTGCCAGCCGTTCTGACTTCTCAGATACGCAGTATTTT. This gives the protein CASRSDFSDTQYF.

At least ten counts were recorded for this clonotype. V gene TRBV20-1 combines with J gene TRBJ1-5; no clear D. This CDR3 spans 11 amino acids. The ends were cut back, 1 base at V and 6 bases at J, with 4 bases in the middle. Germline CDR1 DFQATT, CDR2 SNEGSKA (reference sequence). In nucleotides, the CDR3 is TGCAGTGCTAGAGTCGGTCAGCCCCAGCATTTT. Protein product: CSARVGQPQHF.

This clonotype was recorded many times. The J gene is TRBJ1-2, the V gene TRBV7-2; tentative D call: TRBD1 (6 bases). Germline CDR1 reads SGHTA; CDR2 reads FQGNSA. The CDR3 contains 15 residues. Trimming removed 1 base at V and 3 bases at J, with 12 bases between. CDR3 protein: CASSLGPQGYYGYTF. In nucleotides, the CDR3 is TGTGCCAGCAGCTTAGGGCCTCAGGGGTACTATGGCTACACCTTC.

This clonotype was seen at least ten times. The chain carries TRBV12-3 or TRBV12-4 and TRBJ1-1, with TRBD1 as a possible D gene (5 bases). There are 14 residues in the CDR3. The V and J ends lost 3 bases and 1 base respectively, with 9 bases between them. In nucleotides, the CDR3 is TGTGCCAGCAGTTTTGAGACAGCGAACACTGAAGCTTTCTTT. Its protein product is CASSFETANTEAFF.

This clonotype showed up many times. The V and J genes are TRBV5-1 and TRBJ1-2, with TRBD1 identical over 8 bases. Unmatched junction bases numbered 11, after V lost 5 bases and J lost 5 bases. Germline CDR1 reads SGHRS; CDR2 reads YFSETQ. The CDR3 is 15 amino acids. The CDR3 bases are TGCGCCAGCAGTTCCAGGGCCGGGACAGGATATGGCTACACCTTC. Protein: CASSSRAGTGYGYTF.

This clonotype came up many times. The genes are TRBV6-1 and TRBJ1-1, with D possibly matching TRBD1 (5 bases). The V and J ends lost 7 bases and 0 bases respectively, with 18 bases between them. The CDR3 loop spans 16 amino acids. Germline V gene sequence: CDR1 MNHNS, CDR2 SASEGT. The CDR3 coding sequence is TGTGCCAGCAACCCGACTCGTGGAGGGGTGAACACTGAAGCTTTCTTT. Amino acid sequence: CASNPTRGGVNTEAFF.

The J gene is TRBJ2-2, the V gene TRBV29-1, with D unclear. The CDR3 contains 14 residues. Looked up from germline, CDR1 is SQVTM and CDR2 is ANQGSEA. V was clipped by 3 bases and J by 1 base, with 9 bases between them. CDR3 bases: TGCAGCGTTGATGGGTTGGGGAACACCGGGGAGCTGTTTTTT. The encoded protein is CSVDGLGNTGELFF.

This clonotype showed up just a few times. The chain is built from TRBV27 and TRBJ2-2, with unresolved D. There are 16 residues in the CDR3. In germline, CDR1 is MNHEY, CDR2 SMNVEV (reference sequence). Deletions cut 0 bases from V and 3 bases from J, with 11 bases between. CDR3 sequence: CASSLSTLTDTGELFF. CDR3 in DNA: TGTGCCAGCAGTTTATCGACCCTTACTGACACCGGGGAGCTGTTTTTT.

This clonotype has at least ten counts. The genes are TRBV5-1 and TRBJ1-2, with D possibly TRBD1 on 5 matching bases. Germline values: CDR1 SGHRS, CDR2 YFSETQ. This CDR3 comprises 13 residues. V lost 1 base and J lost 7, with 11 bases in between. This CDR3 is CASSLSREGGYTF. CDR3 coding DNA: TGCGCCAGCAGCTTGAGCAGGGAAGGTGGCTACACCTTC.

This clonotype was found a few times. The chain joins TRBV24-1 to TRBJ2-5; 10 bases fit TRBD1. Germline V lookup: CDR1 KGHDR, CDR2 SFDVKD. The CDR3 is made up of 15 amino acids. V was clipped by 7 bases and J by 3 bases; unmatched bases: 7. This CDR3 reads CATRGTGDRKETQYF. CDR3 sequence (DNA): TGTGCCACCAGAGGGACAGGGGATCGGAAAGAGACCCAGTACTTC.

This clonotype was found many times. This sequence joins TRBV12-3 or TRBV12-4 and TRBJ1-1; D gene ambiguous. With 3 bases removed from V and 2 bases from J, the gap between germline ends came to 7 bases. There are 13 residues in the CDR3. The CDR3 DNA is TGTGCCAGCAGTTTGCTTACCAACACTGAAGCTTTCTTT. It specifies CASSLLTNTEAFF.

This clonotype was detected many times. The CDR3 bases are TGTGCCAGCAGCCCTACACAGGGGGCAGGGGAAAAACTGTTTTTT. It is translated as CASSPTQGAGEKLFF. The J gene is TRBJ1-4, the V gene TRBV6-1; 9 bases are shared with TRBD1. Trimming cost V 6 bases and J 8 bases; bases outside gene matches: 10. This CDR3 spans 15 amino acids. Germline CDR1 reads MNHNS; CDR2 reads SASEGT.

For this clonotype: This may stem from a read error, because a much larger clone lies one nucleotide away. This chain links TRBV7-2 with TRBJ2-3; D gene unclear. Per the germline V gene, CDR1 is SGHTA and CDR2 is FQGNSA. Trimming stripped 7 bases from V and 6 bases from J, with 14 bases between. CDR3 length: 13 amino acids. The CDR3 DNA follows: TGTGCCAGCAACGGATTCACCATTGATACGCAGTATTTT. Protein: CASNGFTIDTQYF.

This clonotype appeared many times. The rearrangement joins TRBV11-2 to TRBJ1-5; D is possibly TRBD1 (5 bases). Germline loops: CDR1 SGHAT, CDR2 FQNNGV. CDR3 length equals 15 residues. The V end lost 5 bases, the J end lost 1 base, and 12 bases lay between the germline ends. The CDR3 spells CASSPAGGSNQPQHF. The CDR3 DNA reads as TGTGCCAGCAGCCCCGCGGGGGGAAGCAATCAGCCCCAGCATTTT.

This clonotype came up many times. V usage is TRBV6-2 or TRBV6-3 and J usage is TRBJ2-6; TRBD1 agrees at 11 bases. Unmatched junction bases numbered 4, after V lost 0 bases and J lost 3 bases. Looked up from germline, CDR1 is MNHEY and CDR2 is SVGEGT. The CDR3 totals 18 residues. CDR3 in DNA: TGTGCCAGCAGTTACTCGAGGACAGGGGGCTTTGGGGCCAACGTCCTGACTTTC. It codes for CASSYSRTGGFGANVLTF.